This is a list of T cell receptor beta chains from one sample in a study of human T cells and chemical hapten exposure. A single record per CDR3 protein comes from TCRdb applying MiXCR to the RACE reads. The data show 85,000 to 95,000 distinct CDR3 sequences, 9.5% to 12% seen once. The sample here was whole blood, taken in connection with sensitization to the hapten diphenylcyclopropenone (DPC). These receptors all stem from a middle-aged man with alopecia areata. Some clones in this sample may be carry-over from other donors' samples. Each CDR3 is given with its conserved first and last residue. A D gene is named only where the DNA matches it firmly. Clone size appears in some rows only: once, few, many, or a class for an expanded clone.

j_call | clone_size | v_call | d_call | cdr3_nt | cdr3_aa
TRBJ2-1 | . | TRBV7-3 | . | TGTGCCAGCAGCCCGGGACTCGCCGTCAATGAGCAGTTCTTC | CASSPGLAVNEQFF
TRBJ1-6 | medium-sized | TRBV27 | . | TGTGCCAGCGGGATACAGGGAGGTAATTCACCCCTCCACTTT | CASGIQGGNSPLHF
TRBJ1-5 | . | TRBV30 | TRBD1 | TGTGCCTGGAGTCCCGGGACAGCTTACAATCAGCCCCAGCATTTT | CAWSPGTAYNQPQHF
TRBJ2-6 | few | TRBV20-1 | TRBD1 | TGCAGTGCTAGAGCCAAGGGGGCCTCTGGGGCCAACGTCCTGACTTTC | CSARAKGASGANVLTF
TRBJ2-1 | once | TRBV7-2 | . | TGTGCCAGCAGCTTAGGAGCTGAGCGGACAAGCGGGCAGTTCTTC | CASSLGAERTSGQFF
TRBJ2-3 | many | TRBV7-2 | . | TGTGCCAGCAGCTTAGCGCTAGCAGATACGCAGTATTTT | CASSLALADTQYF
TRBJ2-1 | few | TRBV10-3 | TRBD2 | TGTGCCATCAGGGATTTAGCGGGGGAATACAATGAGCAGTTCTTC | CAIRDLAGEYNEQFF
TRBJ2-7 | . | TRBV6-2/TRBV6-3 | . | TGTGCCAGCAGTTACGCGGACAGACTCTACGAGCAGTACTTC | CASSYADRLYEQYF
TRBJ2-5 | few | TRBV28 | . | TGTGCCAGCAGTTCCGGACGGGGGGCGCGAGAGACCCAGTACTTC | CASSSGRGARETQYF
TRBJ2-3 | . | TRBV7-2 | . | TGTGCCAGCAGCTTGGGGACTCCAGATACGCAGTATTTT | CASSLGTPDTQYF
TRBJ2-1 | few | TRBV4-3 | TRBD2 | TGCGCCAGCAGCCCCAGATGGGGGGGATACAATGAGCAGTTCTTC | CASSPRWGGYNEQFF
TRBJ2-7 | many | TRBV11-2 | . | TGTGCCAGCAGCCCAACACTAGCTGCGGGCGAGCAGTACTTC | CASSPTLAAGEQYF
TRBJ2-1 | . | TRBV27 | TRBD2 | TGTGCCAGCAGTTATCAGAGGGCGGGACTACTTTTC | CASSYQRAGLLF
TRBJ1-1 | . | TRBV6-1 | . | TGTGCCAGCAAGGACAGACCGAACACTGAAGCTTTCTTT | CASKDRPNTEAFF
TRBJ1-5 | many | TRBV28 | TRBD1 | TGTGCCAGCAGTTCAATACTCGGACAGGGGGACAATCAGCCCCAGCATTTT | CASSSILGQGDNQPQHF
TRBJ1-5 | . | TRBV6-2/TRBV6-3 | . | TGTGCCAGCAGTTCGTGGCAGTTTAATCAGCCCCAGCATTTT | CASSSWQFNQPQHF
TRBJ1-3 | . | TRBV5-1 | . | TGCGCCAGCAGGTTGGGAGGAGACGCTGGAAACACCATATATTTT | CASRLGGDAGNTIYF
TRBJ2-3 | . | TRBV12-3/TRBV12-4 | . | TGTGCCAGCAGTTACAGGAGCACAGATACGCAGTATTTT | CASSYRSTDTQYF
TRBJ2-1 | . | TRBV11-2 | TRBD2 | TGTGCCAGCAGCTTAGAATTCTTCTACGGGAGGAATGAGCAGTTCTTC | CASSLEFFYGRNEQFF
TRBJ1-5 | few | TRBV12-3/TRBV12-4 | TRBD1 | TGTGCCAGCAGTTCGACAGGGGGCTGGGGCAATCAGCCCCAGCATTTT | CASSSTGGWGNQPQHF
TRBJ2-1 | few | TRBV19 | TRBD2 | TGTGCCAGTAGTAGAGTTGTGACTAGCGGGAGCAATGAGCAGTTCTTC | CASSRVVTSGSNEQFF
TRBJ1-1 | . | TRBV29-1 | . | TGCAGCGTTGATGGGTCAGGGTCGAGCACTGAAGCTTTCTTT | CSVDGSGSSTEAFF
TRBJ1-2 | . | TRBV20-1 | . | TGCAGTGCTAGAGAGGGAGGGTTTGAGGACTATGGCTACACCTTC | CSAREGGFEDYGYTF
TRBJ1-5 | . | TRBV2 | . | TGTGCCAGCAGTGAACTAGGGGAATCGGGCAATCAGCCCCAGCATTTT | CASSELGESGNQPQHF
TRBJ2-1 | . | TRBV28 | . | TGTGCCAGCAGTTTACCCGGGACCGCCCTCAATGAGCAGTTCTTC | CASSLPGTALNEQFF
TRBJ2-5 | once | TRBV27 | TRBD1 | TGTGCCAGCAGTTTATTAGGAGCCCCGACAGGGGATCGCACCCAGTACTTC | CASSLLGAPTGDRTQYF
TRBJ1-4 | many | TRBV4-3 | . | TGCGCCAGCAGCCAAGATGGGGGCGGAAAACTGTTTTTT | CASSQDGGGKLFF
TRBJ1-1 | many | TRBV29-1 | . | TGCAGCGTGGGGGACCGAGGGCGACTAAAGAACACTGAAGCTTTCTTT | CSVGDRGRLKNTEAFF
TRBJ2-4 | few | TRBV11-3 | . | TGTGCCAGCAGCTTAGTCGGCGGGAGAGGGGGACTTTGGGGCATTCAGTACTTC | CASSLVGGRGGLWGIQYF
TRBJ1-2 | many | TRBV29-1 | . | TGCAGTGTACCTGAGGGGTTGTACTCTGGCTACACCTTC | CSVPEGLYSGYTF
TRBJ2-3 | many | TRBV9 | TRBD2 | TGTGCCAGCAGCGTAGGACTAGCGGGTCCCGGAGGACGGGATACGCAGTATTTT | CASSVGLAGPGGRDTQYF
TRBJ1-1 | . | TRBV3-1 | . | TGTGCCAGCAGCCAAAACCCTCCCTCCTTTGAAGCTTTCTTT | CASSQNPPSFEAFF